Listed here are 23 T cell receptor beta chains from one sample, sequenced in a study of T cell responses to AZD1222 COVID-19 vaccine. Assay: immunoSEQ multiplex PCR; the TCRdb copy retains only in-frame clones and omits some. This table holds 95,000 to 130,000 clones, 70% to 90% found once. The sequencing here drew on peripheral blood, taken on day 0 of MenACWY control vaccination. These receptors originate from an adult in good health.

This clone has just one count. The genes are TRBV10-2 and TRBJ2-1; D might be TRBD1 (5 bases). Germline lookup yields CDR1 WSHSY and CDR2 SAAADI. V was pared by 8 bases and J by 1 base, with 15 bases between. The CDR3 has 15 amino acids. In DNA, the CDR3 is TGCGCCAGCGCCCCACAGGCCAGATCCTACAATGAGCAGTTCTTC. As protein: CASAPQARSYNEQFF.

This clone appeared a single time. The chain uses TRBV5-8 and TRBJ1-2; 7 bases map to TRBD1. Germline CDR1 SGHTS, CDR2 YDEGEE. Trimming took 4 bases from V and 1 from J; bases not matched to a gene: 13. CDR3 length: 17 residues. CDR3 sequence: CASSRPGTETINYGYTF. The CDR3 region has the DNA TGTGCCAGCAGCAGGCCCGGGACAGAAACAATTAACTATGGCTACACCTTC. The full variable domain, in which reference TRBV5-8 and TRBJ1-2 provide the parts outside the CDR3, is EAGVTQSPTHLIKTRGQQATLRCSPISGHTSVYWYQQALGLGLQFLLWYDEGEERNRGNFPPRFSGRQFPNYSSELNVNALELEDSALYLCASSRPGTETINYGYTFGSGTRLTVV.

The gene calls are TRBV2 and TRBJ2-7, with 11 nucleotides matching TRBD1. The CDR3 totals 14 residues. CDR1 is SNHLY and CDR2 is FYNNEI in the germline V gene. J was trimmed by 3 bases and V by 4 bases; bases with no gene match: 2. CDR3 nucleotide sequence: TGTGCCAGCAGTGGGACAGGGGGCTTCTACGAGCAGTACTTC. Translating gives CASSGTGGFYEQYF.

The chain uses TRBV18 and TRBJ1-1, with TRBD1 identical over 10 bases. Germline CDR1 is KGHSH and CDR2 is LQKENI. Losses at the gene ends were 6 bases for V and 4 bases for J; bases not matched to a gene: 11. This CDR3 has 16 residues. CDR3 sequence reads: CASSKFTGTGVTEAFF. The DNA for the CDR3 is TGTGCCAGCTCCAAATTTACCGGGACAGGGGTCACTGAAGCTTTCTTT.

The J gene is TRBJ2-7, the V gene TRBV7-3; D is ambiguous. This CDR3 has 14 amino acids. Germline CDR1 and CDR2: SGHTA and FQGTGA. Trimming pared 4 bases from V and 3 bases from J, leaving 13 bases between. The CDR3, as DNA: TGTGCCAGCAGCTCGGGTGGTTCTGGCTACGAGCAGTACTTC. It encodes CASSSGGSGYEQYF.

This clone has just a few counts. The J gene is TRBJ1-5, the V gene TRBV18, with D unclear. CDR1 is KGHSH and CDR2 is LQKENI in the germline V gene. The V and J ends lost 0 bases and 0 bases respectively, with 6 bases between them. This CDR3 has 15 amino acids. CDR3 DNA sequence: TGTGCCAGCTCACCACCCCGCTATAGCAATCAGCCCCAGCATTTT. As protein: CASSPPRYSNQPQHF.

This clone appeared once. The V gene is TRBV5-1, the J gene TRBJ2-1; 11 bases match TRBD2. This CDR3 has 20 amino acids. Germline V gene sequence: CDR1 SGHRS, CDR2 YFSETQ. V shed 1 base, J shed 0 bases, and the junction held 12 bases outside the gene matches. The chain's CDR3 is CASSLPPSGGPLSSYNEQFF. DNA for the CDR3: TGCGCCAGCAGCTTGCCTCCTAGCGGGGGGCCCCTTAGCTCCTACAATGAGCAGTTCTTC.

The chain is built from TRBV7-9 and TRBJ1-1, with D hard to call. CDR3 length: 11 amino acids. The germline V gene has CDR1 SEHNR and CDR2 FQNEAQ (reference sequence). Trimming took 5 bases from V and 11 from J, leaving 12 bases between them. The CDR3 region has the DNA TGTGCCAGCAGCCCGAAATCGGTGGCTTTCTTT. Amino acid sequence: CASSPKSVAFF.

The V call is TRBV28, the J call TRBJ1-6; no reliable D call. Germline CDR1 MDHEN, CDR2 SYDVKM. The CDR3 spans 13 residues. V lost 1 base to trimming and J lost 11 bases, with 9 bases between them. Here the CDR3 reads CASSLLAATPLHF. The DNA for the CDR3 is TGTGCCAGCAGTTTATTAGCCGCGACACCCCTCCACTTT. Looking up the rest from reference TRBV28 and TRBJ1-6 gives the full variable domain: DVKVTQSSRYLVKRTGEKVFLECVQDMDHENMFWYRQDPGLGLRLIYFSYDVKMKEKGDIPEGYSVSREKKERFSLILESASTNQTSMYLCASSLLAATPLHFGNGTRLTVT.

The V call is TRBV6-2 or TRBV6-3, the J call TRBJ1-5; 10 bases are shared with TRBD1. Germline CDR1 MNHEY, CDR2 SVGEGT. V dropped 4 bases and J dropped 1; count of bases not matched to a gene: 16. This CDR3 comprises 20 residues. The CDR3 nucleotides are TGTGCCAGCAGTTCCATCCACCGGGACAGGGGTAGCCGAAGCAATCAGCCCCAGCATTTT. It is translated as CASSSIHRDRGSRSNQPQHF.

This clone was detected only once. V usage is TRBV7-8 and J usage is TRBJ2-1; TRBD2 matches at 15 bases. V shed 4 bases, J shed 8 bases, and the junction held 6 bases outside the gene matches. CDR3 length: 16 residues. Germline V gene data show CDR1 as SGHVS and CDR2 as FQNEAQ. CDR3 nucleotide sequence: TGTGCCAGCAGCTCAAGGACTAGCGGGGGGGCCTATGAGCAGTTCTTC. It is translated as CASSSRTSGGAYEQFF.

This clone was recorded once. CDR3 DNA sequence: TGTGCCAGCAGTTACGAGCGGGCTCACAATGAGCAGTTCTTC. Translated: CASSYERAHNEQFF. The genes are TRBV6-2 or TRBV6-3 and TRBJ2-1; D is perhaps TRBD2 (6 bases). CDR3 length equals 14 residues. V shed 2 bases and J shed 5 bases, with 10 bases lying between them. The V gene's germline CDR1 is MNHEY and CDR2 SVGEGT.

This clone was observed a single time. The chain couples TRBV27 to TRBJ1-5; D possibly corresponds to TRBD1 (6 bases). The V end was cut by 6 bases, the J end by 3 bases, with 9 bases between. Germline V gene sequence: CDR1 MNHEY, CDR2 SMNVEV (reference sequence). This CDR3 is built from 13 residues. The CDR3 sequence: CASSRGNNQPQHF. The CDR3 DNA follows: TGTGCCAGCAGCAGGGGTAACAATCAGCCCCAGCATTTT.

To note about this clone: A read error may account for a junction end that differs from germline. The chain has TRBV3-1 (or the pseudogene TRBV3-2) and TRBJ1-2; the match to TRBD1 covers 8 bases. The CDR3 covers 14 residues. Germline assignment: CDR1 LGHDT and CDR2 YNNKEL (reference sequence). The CDR3 DNA reads as TGTGTCAGCAGCCTCGGACAGGGCTTCTATGGCTACACCTTC. Translated: CVSSLGQGFYGYTF.

The chain couples TRBV9 to TRBJ2-7; 7 positions match TRBD1. Losses at the gene ends were 3 bases for V and 0 bases for J; bases not matched to a gene: 6. CDR3 length: 15 residues. Germline CDR1 and CDR2: SGDLS and YYNGEE. The CDR3 reads CASSGPRDSSYEQYF. Here the CDR3 DNA reads TGTGCCAGCAGCGGACCCAGGGACAGCTCCTACGAGCAGTACTTC. The variable domain in full, completed from reference TRBV9 and TRBJ2-7, reads DSGVTQTPKHLITATGQRVTLRCSPRSGDLSVYWYQQSLDQGLQFLIQYYNGEERAKGNILERFSAQQFPDLHSELNLSSLELGDSALYFCASSGPRDSSYEQYFGPGTRLTVT.

This clone appeared once. V is TRBV24-1 and J is TRBJ1-2; D call uncertain. This CDR3 has 13 residues. From germline, CDR1 is KGHDR and CDR2 SFDVKD. V shed 7 bases and J shed 8 bases, with 16 bases lying between them. This CDR3 reads CATSLGYKEGYTF. In nucleotides, the CDR3 is TGTGCCACCAGCTTAGGCTACAAAGAGGGCTACACCTTC.

This clone was counted once. The chain uses TRBV3-1 (or the pseudogene TRBV3-2) and TRBJ1-2; 12 nucleotides line up with TRBD1. Germline V gene lookup returns CDR1 LGHDT and CDR2 YNNKEL (reference sequence). Trimming at V came to 3 bases and at J to 1 base, leaving 6 bases not matched to a gene. The length of the CDR3 is 17 residues. For the CDR3, the DNA is TGTGCCAGCAGCCATCGGGACAGGGGGCGGATTAACTATGGCTACACCTTC. This gives the protein CASSHRDRGRINYGYTF.

V and J are TRBV5-1 and TRBJ1-2; perhaps TRBD1 as D (5 bases). Trimming removed 7 bases at V and 0 bases at J, with 13 bases between. The germline gives CDR1 SGHRS, CDR2 YFSETQ. The CDR3 extends over 14 amino acids. CDR3 loop: CASSRAQANYGYTF. Here the CDR3 DNA reads TGCGCCAGCTCCAGGGCCCAAGCTAACTATGGCTACACCTTC.

This sequence joins TRBV7-3 and TRBJ1-1; D might be TRBD1 (5 bases). The CDR3 covers 13 residues. Per germline, CDR1 SGHTA and CDR2 FQGTGA. Trimming took off 0 bases at V and 3 bases at J, with 5 bases between the two ends. CDR3 in amino acids: CASSLTGDTEAFF. The DNA for the CDR3 is TGTGCCAGCAGCTTAACGGGGGACACTGAAGCTTTCTTT.

V and J are TRBV19 and TRBJ1-2; the D is unclear. CDR3 length equals 13 residues. Germline values: CDR1 LNHDA, CDR2 SQIVND (reference sequence). V lost 4 bases to trimming and J lost 6 bases, with 12 bases between them. DNA for the CDR3: TGTGCCAGTAGTAAGGGAAGGAACGATGGCTACACCTTC. Translating it yields CASSKGRNDGYTF.

This chain uses TRBV6-2 or TRBV6-3 with TRBJ2-3, with 8 bases lining up with TRBD2. The V segment lost 4 bases and the J segment 1 base; nucleotides outside the gene matches: 4. The CDR3 extends over 15 amino acids. Germline assignment: CDR1 MNHEY and CDR2 SVGEGT. In DNA form, the CDR3 reads TGTGCCAGCAGTTCCCAGCGGGGGCGCACAGATACGCAGTATTTT. This gives the protein CASSSQRGRTDTQYF.

The genes are TRBV30 and TRBJ2-7; 10 bases are shared with TRBD1. The V and J ends lost 8 bases and 1 base, in that order; junction bases with no gene match: 5. The CDR3 runs 13 residues. Germline V gene sequence: CDR1 GTSNPN, CDR2 SVGIG (reference sequence). CDR3 coding DNA: TGTGCCCTGCGGACAGGGGGGTCCTACGAGCAGTACTTC. It specifies CALRTGGSYEQYF.

This clone was detected once. The chain joins TRBV5-5 to TRBJ2-3; either TRBD1 or TRBD2 may fit D (5 bases each). Trimming cost V 2 bases and J 1 base, with 11 bases left between them. The CDR3 loop spans 15 amino acids. Per germline, CDR1 SGHKS and CDR2 YYEKEE (reference sequence). The CDR3 sequence: CASSFGAYGTDTQYF. The DNA for the CDR3 is TGTGCCAGCAGCTTCGGGGCCTATGGCACAGATACGCAGTATTTT.